This T cell receptor (beta chain) was profiled in a study of T cells after yellow fever vaccination. Trimming cost V 3 bases and J 3 bases, with 9 bases left between them. The CDR3 extends over 13 amino acids. From the 5' RACE reads, TCRdb called clonotypes with MiXCR, one entry per CDR3 protein. The repertoire holds around 350,000 distinct CDR3 sequences, with approximately 6% as singletons. This clonotype was recorded at least ten times. The sample here was PBMCs, taken 5 days after the yellow fever booster vaccination. This clonotype was sampled from a man younger than 45 who received the YFV17D yellow fever vaccine. The rearrangement joins TRBV12-3 or TRBV12-4 to TRBJ2-7; unclear D gene. In DNA, the CDR3 is TGTGCCAGCAGTTTGGCCAGATACTACGAGCAGTACTTC. Translation gives CASSLARYYEQYF.